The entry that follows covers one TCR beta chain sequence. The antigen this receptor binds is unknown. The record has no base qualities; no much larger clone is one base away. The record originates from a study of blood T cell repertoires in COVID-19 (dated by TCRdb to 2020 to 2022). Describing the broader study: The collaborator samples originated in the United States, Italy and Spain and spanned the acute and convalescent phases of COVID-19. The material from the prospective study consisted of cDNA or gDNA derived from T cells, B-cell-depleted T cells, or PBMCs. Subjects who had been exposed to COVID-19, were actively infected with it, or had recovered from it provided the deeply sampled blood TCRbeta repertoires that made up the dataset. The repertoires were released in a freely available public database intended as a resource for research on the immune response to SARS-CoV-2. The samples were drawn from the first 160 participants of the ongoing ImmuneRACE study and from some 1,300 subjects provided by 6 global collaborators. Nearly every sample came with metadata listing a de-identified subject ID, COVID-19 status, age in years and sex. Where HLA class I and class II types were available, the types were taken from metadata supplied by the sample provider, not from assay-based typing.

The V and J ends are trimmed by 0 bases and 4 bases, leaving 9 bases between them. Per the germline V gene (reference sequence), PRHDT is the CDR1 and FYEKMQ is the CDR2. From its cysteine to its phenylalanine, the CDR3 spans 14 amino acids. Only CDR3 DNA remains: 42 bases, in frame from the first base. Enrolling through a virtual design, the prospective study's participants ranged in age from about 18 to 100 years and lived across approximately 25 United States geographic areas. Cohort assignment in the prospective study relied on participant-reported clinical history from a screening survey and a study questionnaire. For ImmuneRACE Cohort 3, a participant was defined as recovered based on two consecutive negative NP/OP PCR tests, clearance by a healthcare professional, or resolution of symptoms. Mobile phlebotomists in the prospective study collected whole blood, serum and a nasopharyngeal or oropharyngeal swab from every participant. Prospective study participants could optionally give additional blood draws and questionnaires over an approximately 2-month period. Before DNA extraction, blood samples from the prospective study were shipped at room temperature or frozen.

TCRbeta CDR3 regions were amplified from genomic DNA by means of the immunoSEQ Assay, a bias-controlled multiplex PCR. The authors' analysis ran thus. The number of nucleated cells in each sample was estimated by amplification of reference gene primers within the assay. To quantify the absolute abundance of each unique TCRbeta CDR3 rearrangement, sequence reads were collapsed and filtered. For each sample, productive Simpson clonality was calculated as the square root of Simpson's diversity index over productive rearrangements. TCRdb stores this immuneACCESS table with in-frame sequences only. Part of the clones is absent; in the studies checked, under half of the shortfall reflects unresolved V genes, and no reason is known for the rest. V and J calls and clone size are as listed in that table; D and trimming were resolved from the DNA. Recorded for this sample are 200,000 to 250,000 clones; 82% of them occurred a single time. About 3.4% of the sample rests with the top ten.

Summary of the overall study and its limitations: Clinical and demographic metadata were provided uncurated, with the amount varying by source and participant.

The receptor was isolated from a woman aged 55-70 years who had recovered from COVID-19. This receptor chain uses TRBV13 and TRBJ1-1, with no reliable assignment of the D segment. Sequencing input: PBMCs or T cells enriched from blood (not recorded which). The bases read TGTGCCAGCAGCTTAGGACGCCGGTCCACTGAAGCTTTCTTT. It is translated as CASSLGRRSTEAFF.